This TCR beta chain originates from a study of T cells in localized non-small cell lung cancer. Points on this clone: Antigen specificity is unknown.

Study results and caveats: Sequencing covered just one tumor region, so heterogeneity cannot be ruled out. Uninvolved nearby lung showed the greatest T cell clonality, exceeding that found in tumor. Out of the top 100 tumor clones, a median approximately 50 were seen in adjacent lung. Higher T cell density in the blood was associated with longer overall survival, whereas higher adjacent-lung clonality associated with shorter survival.

V lost 8 bases, J lost 1 base, and 3 bases stayed unmatched. This CDR3 comprises 13 residues. The germline CDR1 and CDR2 sequences are SNHLY and FYNNEI. Profiled with immunoSEQ multiplex PCR; TCRdb holds only in-frame clones, not every one. The sample contains around 80,000 clones, around 81% of which appear only once. The sample here was PBMCs, taken before any cancer treatment. This receptor was identified in a man between 40 and 69 years old with stage II squamous cell lung carcinoma. The chain has TRBV2 and TRBJ1-1, with 8 bases lining up with TRBD1. In nucleotides, the CDR3 is TGTGCCAGCGGACAGGGCGAGAACACTGAAGCTTTCTTT. It yields the protein CASGQGENTEAFF.